The present T cell receptor beta chain was sequenced within a study of blood T cell repertoires in COVID-19. At the level of the study: Researchers got acute and convalescent COVID-19 samples from the United States, Italy and Spain. PBMCs, B-cell-depleted T cells, or T cells provided the cDNA or gDNA that made up the material.

CDR3 size: 18 residues. Method: immunoSEQ multiplex PCR; TCRdb's copy keeps in-frame clones and lacks some. The sample consists of 40,000 or so clones, 75% to 85% of them appearing once. The chain employs TRBV21-1 and TRBJ2-4; the table's D call of TRBD1 was not tested on the DNA. TRBV21-1 is a pseudogene. The sample consisted of peripheral blood. The TCR comes from a man between 65 and 79 years old with acute or convalescent COVID-19. The CDR3 DNA is TGTGCCAGCAGCAAAGGAGACAGCAGGGTCGTAGCCAAAAACATTCAGTACTTC. Translating it yields CASSKGDSRVVAKNIQYF.